This T cell receptor (beta chain) was captured in a study of cytomegalovirus exposure and HLA in healthy donors. The assay was immunoSEQ multiplex PCR, and TCRdb's table has in-frame clones only and misses some. This sample carries under 250,000 clones, under 95% of them seen once, and the ten largest clones take roughly 1%. CDR1 and CDR2 (germline): ENHRY, SYGVKD. V was clipped by 0 bases and J by 6 bases; unmatched bases: 10. This CDR3 has 17 residues. The source of this sequence is a woman between 18 and 29 years old in good health and CMV-seronegative. V gene TRBV10-3 combines with J gene TRBJ1-1; 10 bases line up with TRBD1. Input material: PBMCs. CDR3 loop: CAISESSPGQGLPEAFF. The CDR3 nucleotides are TGTGCCATCAGTGAGTCGAGCCCGGGACAGGGGTTACCTGAAGCTTTCTTT.